The 11 T cell receptor beta chains below come from one sample, sequenced in a study of patients and donors after allogeneic stem cell transplantation. TCRdb independently ran MiXCR on the RT-PCR reads; one entry per CDR3 protein. The sample has around 150,000 distinct CDR3 sequences, 30% to 45% seen once. The source material was blood, either unsorted or a sorted T cell fraction (not recorded which). These receptors came from a human donor who was either an allogeneic HSCT recipient or a stem cell or donor lymphocyte infusion donor (not recorded which). It is not recorded whose cells these are; they may come from a transplant donor.

This clonotype was observed a handful of times. This rearrangement joins TRBV30 to TRBJ1-6, with unresolved D. The CDR3 has 13 amino acids. The germline V gene encodes CDR1 GTSNPN and CDR2 SVGIG (reference sequence). V was pared by 1 base and J by 10 bases, with 11 bases between. In DNA, the CDR3 is TGTGCCTGGAGTGACGCCGAGAGCTCACCCCTCCACTTT. As protein: CAWSDAESSPLHF.

This chain joins TRBV5-6 and TRBJ2-7; perhaps TRBD1 as D (6 bases). This CDR3 has 12 residues. From germline, CDR1 is SGHDT and CDR2 YYEEEE. V lost 2 bases, J lost 6 bases, and 9 bases lay in between. The CDR3 nucleotides read TGTGCCAGCAGCTTTACAGGGACCGAGCAGTACGTC. This translates into CASSFTGTEQYV.

The rearrangement links TRBV12-3 or TRBV12-4 to TRBJ1-4; a weak D match, TRBD1 (5 bases). Trimming left V 6 bases short and J 4 bases short, with 9 bases between. This CDR3 is built from 13 residues. Here the CDR3 reads CASSGTYNEKLFF. CDR3 nucleotides: TGTGCCAGCAGCGGGACCTATAATGAAAAACTGTTTTTT.

The gene calls are TRBV5-1 and TRBJ1-2; 9 bases line up with TRBD1. The germline V gene has CDR1 SGHRS and CDR2 YFSETQ. The CDR3 has 13 amino acids. The J segment lost 4 bases and the V segment lost 10 bases, leaving 8 bases of the junction unmatched. The DNA for the CDR3 is TGCGCCCGAAGGACAGGGGATTGCTATGGCTACACCTTC. Amino acid sequence: CARRTGDCYGYTF.

The genes are TRBV5-1 and TRBJ2-7; D remains ambiguous. This CDR3 comprises 12 residues. The ends were cut back, 2 bases at V and 6 bases at J, with 9 bases in the middle. Germline CDR1 is SGHRS and CDR2 is YFSETQ. Written as DNA, the CDR3 is TGCGCCAGCAGCTTTATGGGCCGCGAGCAGTACTTC. Residues: CASSFMGREQYF.

As for this clonotype: Just one base apart from a much larger clone, this may be a read error. V and J are TRBV6-1 and TRBJ1-1; D remains ambiguous. The V gene's germline CDR1 is MNHNS and CDR2 SASEGT. The CDR3 runs 16 residues. V lost 7 bases and J 0 bases, leaving 18 bases between the germline ends. CDR3 loop: CASISWESMVNTEAFF. The CDR3 DNA reads TGTGCCAGCATTAGTTGGGAAAGCATGGTGAACACTGAAGCTTTCTTT.

This clonotype occurred a few times. CDR3 loop: CASSVGGNSPLHF. The CDR3 DNA sequence: TGTGCCAGCAGCGTAGGGGGAAATTCACCCCTCCACTTT. The chain has TRBV9 and TRBJ1-6; D uncertain. Per germline, CDR1 SGDLS and CDR2 YYNGEE. Trimming cost V 0 bases and J 7 bases, with 5 bases left between them. The CDR3 is 13 amino acids.

The V call is TRBV12-3 or TRBV12-4, the J call TRBJ1-1, with D possibly being TRBD1 (5 bases). This CDR3 is 13 amino acids long. V was clipped by 7 bases and J by 6 bases, with 15 bases between them. CDR3 in DNA: TGTGCCAGCATCGGGACTCCGAGGGCTGAAGCTTTCTTT. Residues: CASIGTPRAEAFF.

This clonotype has only a few counts. J is TRBJ1-2 and V is TRBV29-1, with TRBD1 matching 7 bases. In germline, CDR1 is SQVTM, CDR2 ANQGSEA. With V trimmed by 1 base and J by 0 bases, 11 bases remained unmatched. This CDR3 spans 17 amino acids. The CDR3 sequence is CSVEALGQQKANYGYTF. CDR3 DNA sequence: TGCAGCGTTGAAGCATTGGGACAGCAGAAGGCTAACTATGGCTACACCTTC.

This sequence joins TRBV6-5 and TRBJ2-4; the match to TRBD2 covers 7 bases. The CDR3 is 17 amino acids. Per the germline V gene, CDR1 is MNHEY and CDR2 is SVGAGI. Unmatched junction bases numbered 7, after V lost 2 bases and J lost 0 bases. The CDR3 region is CASSYPRLAKAKNIQYF. The CDR3 bases are TGTGCCAGCAGTTACCCGAGACTAGCAAAAGCCAAAAACATTCAGTACTTC.

This chain connects TRBV12-3 or TRBV12-4 to TRBJ2-1; possibly TRBD1 or TRBD2 for D (5 bases each). Trimming cost V 5 bases and J 4 bases, with 18 bases left between them. The CDR3 sequence is 16 residues long. The CDR3 loop is CASSPQDGAFYNEQFF. In DNA form, the CDR3 reads TGTGCCAGCAGTCCCCAGGACGGGGCATTTTACAATGAGCAGTTCTTC.